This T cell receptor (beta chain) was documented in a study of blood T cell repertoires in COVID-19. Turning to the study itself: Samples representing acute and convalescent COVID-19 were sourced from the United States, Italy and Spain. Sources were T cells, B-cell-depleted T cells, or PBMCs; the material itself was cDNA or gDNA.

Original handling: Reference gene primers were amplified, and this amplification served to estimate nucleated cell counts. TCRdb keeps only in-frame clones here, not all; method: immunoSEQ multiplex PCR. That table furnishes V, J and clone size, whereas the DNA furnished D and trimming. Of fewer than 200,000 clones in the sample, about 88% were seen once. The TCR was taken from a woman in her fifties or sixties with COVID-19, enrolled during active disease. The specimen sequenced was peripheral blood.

CDR3 nucleotide sequence: TGTGCCAGCAGCGGTAGCGGGGGCTCCTACGAGCAGTACTTC. Translating gives CASSGSGGSYEQYF. The rearrangement uses TRBV6-2 or TRBV6-3 and TRBJ2-7; 9 bases match TRBD2. V shed 6 bases, J shed 0 bases, and the junction held 3 bases outside the gene matches. The CDR3 totals 14 residues. The germline V gene has CDR1 MNHEY and CDR2 SVGEGT.